This paragraph covers one TCR beta chain sequence. The target antigen is unknown. This entry comes from a study of T cell responses to AZD1222 COVID-19 vaccine. CDR1 SGHTA and CDR2 FQGNSA come from the germline V gene. With 5 bases removed from V and 4 bases from J, the gap between germline ends came to 11 bases. There are 13 residues in the CDR3. Overall study results and limits: Compared with day 0, the breadth and depth of the Spike-specific TCR repertoire rose significantly after two doses of AZD1222.

TCRdb keeps only in-frame clones here, not all; method: immunoSEQ multiplex PCR. In the table there are approximately 170,000 clones, around 90% of which are singletons. The sequences come from peripheral blood, collected 28 days after the second AZD1222 dose. The chain employs TRBV7-2 and TRBJ1-2; tentatively, D is TRBD1 (6 bases). This clonotype was obtained from an adult who received the AZD1222 COVID-19 vaccine. CDR3 in amino acids: CASSTDSFYGYTF. CDR3 DNA sequence: TGTGCCAGCAGCACGGACAGTTTCTATGGCTACACCTTC.